Following are 6 T cell receptor beta chains from one sample sequenced in a study of ipilimumab plus nivolumab after autologous stem cell transplantation. Assay used: immunoSEQ multiplex PCR; TCRdb lists only in-frame clones, some missing. In the table there are 20,000 to 30,000 clones, roughly 84% of which are singletons. Sequenced here: PBMCs, sampled in a trial of ipilimumab plus nivolumab as post-transplant consolidation. Every receptor here comes from a male donor with diffuse large B-cell lymphoma.

In this sample, this clone turned up once. The V gene is TRBV2, the J gene TRBJ1-5; TRBD1 matches 8 bases. CDR1 is SNHLY and CDR2 is FYNNEI in the germline V gene. The J segment lost 4 bases and the V segment lost 4 bases, leaving 3 bases of the junction unmatched. The CDR3 is 14 residues long. The CDR3 sequence: CASSAHRGNQPQHF. CDR3 coding DNA: TGTGCCAGCAGTGCGCACAGGGGGAATCAGCCCCAGCATTTT.

J is TRBJ1-2 and V is TRBV15; perhaps TRBD1 as D (5 bases). The germline V gene encodes CDR1 LNHNV and CDR2 YYDKDF (reference sequence). CDR3 length equals 17 residues. V was trimmed by 4 bases and J by 3 bases, leaving 21 bases between them. As DNA, the CDR3 is TGTGCCACCAGCAAAGACTACTCAGGGCTCCTGGACTATGGCTACACCTTC. It specifies CATSKDYSGLLDYGYTF.

The J gene is TRBJ2-3, the V gene TRBV10-3; D ambiguous. CDR3 length equals 14 residues. Trimming cost V 2 bases and J 9 bases, with 15 bases left between them. CDR1 and CDR2 from the germline V gene are ENHRY and SYGVKD. The CDR3 coding sequence is TGTGCCATCAGTGAGCCGTTCGCGCCCATAACGCAGTATTTT. Its translation: CAISEPFAPITQYF.

The chain recombines TRBV7-8 with TRBJ1-1; 9 nucleotides agree with TRBD1. The CDR3 contains 15 residues. Looked up from germline, CDR1 is SGHVS and CDR2 is FQNEAQ. V was clipped by 0 bases and J by 6 bases; unmatched bases: 5. The CDR3 reads CASSLAGQGSPEAFF. The DNA for the CDR3 is TGTGCCAGCAGCTTAGCGGGACAGGGTAGCCCTGAAGCTTTCTTT.

The V gene is TRBV25-1, the J gene TRBJ2-3, with D unresolved. The CDR3 has 11 amino acids. Germline CDR1 MGHDK, CDR2 SYGVNS. The V end lost 5 bases, the J end lost 1 base, and 1 base lay between the germline ends. The CDR3 reads CASSRTDTQYF. In nucleotides, the CDR3 is TGTGCCAGCAGTCGCACAGATACGCAGTATTTT.

The table lists this clone with a count of one. J is TRBJ1-5 and V is TRBV7-2; D remains ambiguous. V lost 5 bases, J lost 5 bases, and 19 bases lay in between. The CDR3 spans 16 residues. The germline CDR1 and CDR2 sequences are SGHTA and FQGNSA. The DNA for the CDR3 is TGTGCCAGCAGCCCACACCTCACATATGGCTATCAGCCCCAGCATTTT. It is translated as CASSPHLTYGYQPQHF.